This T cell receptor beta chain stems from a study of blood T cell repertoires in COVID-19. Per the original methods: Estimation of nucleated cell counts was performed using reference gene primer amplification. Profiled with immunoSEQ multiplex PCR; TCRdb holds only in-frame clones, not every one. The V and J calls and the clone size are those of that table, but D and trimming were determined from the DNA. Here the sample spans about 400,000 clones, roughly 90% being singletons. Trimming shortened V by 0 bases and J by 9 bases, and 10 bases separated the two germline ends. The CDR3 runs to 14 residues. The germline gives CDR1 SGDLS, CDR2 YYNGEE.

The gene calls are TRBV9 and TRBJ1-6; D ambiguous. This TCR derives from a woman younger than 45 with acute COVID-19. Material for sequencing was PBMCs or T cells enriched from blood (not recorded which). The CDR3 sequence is CASSVADLGSPLHF. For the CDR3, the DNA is TGTGCCAGCAGCGTAGCTGACTTGGGTTCACCCCTCCACTTT.